A single sample gave rise to the 18 T cell receptor beta chains below, sequenced in a study of shared clonotypes between healthy human individuals. Profiling relied on immunoSEQ multiplex PCR, and the TCRdb table lists in-frame clones only, not all of them. The sample consists of 2,500,000 or so clones, under 95% of them appearing once. The sample was naive CD4+ T cells from PBMCs. The subset is: CD45RA+ positively selected. The origin of the receptors is a man aged 18 to 35 in good health. Some clones in this sample may be carry-over from other donors' samples.

CDR3 sequence reads: CASSVGALGEKLFF. The CDR3 bases are TGTGCCAGCAGCGTCGGGGCCCTGGGTGAAAAACTGTTTTTT. V gene TRBV5-4 combines with J gene TRBJ1-4; D perhaps matches TRBD1 (5 bases). The germline V and J ends were trimmed by 4 bases and 7 bases, with 14 bases remaining between them. CDR3 length equals 14 residues. In germline, CDR1 is SGHNT, CDR2 YYREEE (reference sequence).

V gene TRBV7-3 combines with J gene TRBJ2-5; 7 bases match TRBD2. Germline CDR1 and CDR2: SGHTA and FQGTGA. CDR3 length: 15 residues. V gave up 0 bases and J gave up 5 bases; unmatched junction bases: 6. In DNA form, the CDR3 reads TGTGCCAGCAGCTTAACGGGAGGGAAATGGGAGACCCAGTACTTC. As protein: CASSLTGGKWETQYF.

The genes are TRBV19 and TRBJ2-2; D may be TRBD1 (6 bases). The CDR3 has 16 residues. Germline assignment: CDR1 LNHDA and CDR2 SQIVND (reference sequence). Trimming pared 10 bases from V and 4 bases from J, leaving 22 bases between. This chain's CDR3 is CATRTETNMGTGELFF. As DNA, the CDR3 is TGTGCCACACGGACAGAGACGAACATGGGCACCGGGGAGCTGTTTTTT.

This rearrangement joins TRBV6-6 to TRBJ2-7; no reliable D call. V lost 9 bases and J lost 4, with 10 bases in between. The CDR3 extends over 11 amino acids. Per germline, CDR1 MNHNY and CDR2 SVGAGI (reference sequence). In DNA form, the CDR3 reads TGTGCCAGTCCGATTGATTACGAGCAGTACTTC. This encodes CASPIDYEQYF.

A remark on this clone: Other nucleotide sequences from this sample produce the same CDR3. This chain uses TRBV28 with TRBJ1-2; possibly TRBD1 for D (6 bases). This CDR3 has 11 residues. The germline V gene has CDR1 MDHEN and CDR2 SYDVKM. The CDR3 is CASGQIYGYTF. The CDR3 DNA reads as TGTGCTAGTGGACAGATCTATGGCTACACCTTC.

The chain combines TRBV28 with TRBJ2-1; D assignment may be TRBD1 or TRBD2 (5 bases each). The CDR3 is made up of 15 amino acids. Between the trimmed V and J ends, which lost 2 bases and 6 bases, there was a span of 14 bases. The V gene's germline CDR1 is MDHEN and CDR2 SYDVKM. As DNA, the CDR3 is TGTGCCAGCAGTTTAGGGGGAGCGGTTGGCAATGAGCAGTTCTTC. As protein: CASSLGGAVGNEQFF.

V gene TRBV5-1 combines with J gene TRBJ1-1; possible D gene TRBD1, 5 bases. Germline CDR1 reads SGHRS; CDR2 reads YFSETQ. CDR3 length: 14 residues. V was clipped by 3 bases and J by 4 bases, with 13 bases between them. The CDR3 spells CASSWEGRGTEAFF. The CDR3 region has the DNA TGCGCCAGCAGCTGGGAGGGGCGAGGCACTGAAGCTTTCTTT. The full variable domain, its missing parts supplied by reference TRBV5-1 and TRBJ1-1, is KAGVTQTPRYLIKTRGQQVTLSCSPISGHRSVSWYQQTPGQGLQFLFEYFSETQRNKGNFPGRFSGRQFSNSRSEMNVSTLELGDSALYLCASSWEGRGTEAFFGQGTRLTVV.

The chain uses TRBV30 and TRBJ1-1, with 11 bases fitting TRBD1. The germline V gene encodes CDR1 GTSNPN and CDR2 SVGIG (reference sequence). V was clipped by 1 base and J by 5 bases; unmatched bases: 6. The CDR3 contains 15 residues. The CDR3 spells CAWSGTGGSRTEAFF. DNA of the CDR3: TGTGCCTGGAGTGGGACAGGGGGCTCGAGAACTGAAGCTTTCTTT.

The chain is built from TRBV28 and TRBJ1-2; TRBD1 agrees at 11 bases. Trimming cost V 5 bases and J 6 bases; bases outside gene matches: 8. This CDR3 contains 15 residues. The V gene's germline CDR1 is MDHEN and CDR2 SYDVKM. Written as DNA, the CDR3 is TGTGCCAGCAGTGAAGCCGGGACAGGGGGGGATGGCTACACCTTC. Translated, it gives CASSEAGTGGDGYTF.

This chain connects TRBV10-3 to TRBJ1-4, with D perhaps TRBD1 (6 bases). Trimming pared 10 bases from V and 8 bases from J, leaving 20 bases between. CDR3 length: 14 amino acids. In germline, CDR1 is ENHRY, CDR2 SYGVKD. The DNA of the CDR3 is TGTGCCACACAGCGGGGCCAAGGGGGGGAAAAACTGTTTTTT. Protein product: CATQRGQGGEKLFF.

This chain joins TRBV28 and TRBJ2-7, with 11 bases that match TRBD1. Germline V gene data show CDR1 as MDHEN and CDR2 as SYDVKM. The CDR3 has 15 residues. Trimming removed 5 bases from V and 0 bases from J; junction bases left unmatched: 3. CDR3 loop: CASSRTGGFSYEQYF. The CDR3 DNA follows: TGTGCCAGCAGTAGGACAGGGGGCTTCTCCTACGAGCAGTACTTC.

This chain uses TRBV14 with TRBJ2-1, with 13 bases aligning to TRBD2. Unmatched junction bases numbered 8, after V lost 4 bases and J lost 8 bases. This CDR3 region has 16 residues. Germline CDR1 SGHDN, CDR2 FVKESK. For the CDR3, the DNA is TGTGCCAGCAGCCGTCCCGGGACTAGCGGGATCCATGAGCAGTTCTTC. As protein: CASSRPGTSGIHEQFF.

In regard to this clone: Other DNA sequences in the sample encode the same CDR3. J is TRBJ2-5 and V is TRBV5-1; D possibly corresponds to TRBD1 (6 bases). The CDR3 extends over 14 amino acids. Trimming stripped 2 bases from V and 1 base from J, with 9 bases between. The germline V gene encodes CDR1 SGHRS and CDR2 YFSETQ. The CDR3, as DNA: TGCGCCAGCAGCTTTGGACAGTTCCAAGAGACCCAGTACTTC. Translation: CASSFGQFQETQYF.

For this clone: Other DNA sequences from this sample encode an identical CDR3 as well. The genes are TRBV5-1 and TRBJ2-1, with D tentatively TRBD1 or TRBD2 (6 bases each). Between the trimmed V and J ends, which lost 0 bases and 1 base, there was a span of 8 bases. Germline V gene data show CDR1 as SGHRS and CDR2 as YFSETQ. This CDR3 is 15 amino acids long. The CDR3 DNA reads as TGCGCCAGCAGCTTGGAGGGGGGTTCCTACAATGAGCAGTTCTTC. Amino acid sequence: CASSLEGGSYNEQFF.

This chain uses TRBV5-1 with TRBJ2-1; TRBD2 is a possible D gene (5 bases). Germline assignment: CDR1 SGHRS and CDR2 YFSETQ. Trimming left V 4 bases short and J 10 bases short, with 12 bases between. The CDR3 sequence is 12 residues long. The CDR3 nucleotides read TGCGCCAGCAGCCTTCAGCGAGGGGAGCAGTTCTTC. Amino acids: CASSLQRGEQFF.

The chain links TRBV2 to TRBJ1-4; no firm D call. With 6 bases removed from V and 5 bases from J, the gap between germline ends came to 13 bases. CDR3 length equals 14 residues. The germline CDR1 and CDR2 sequences are SNHLY and FYNNEI. In DNA form, the CDR3 reads TGTGCCAGCAGACGAGACCGAAGCAATGAAAAACTGTTTTTT. This encodes CASRRDRSNEKLFF. Using reference TRBV2 and TRBJ1-4 for the parts outside the CDR3, the full variable domain is EPEVTQTPSHQVTQMGQEVILRCVPISNHLYFYWYRQILGQKVEFLVSFYNNEISEKSEIFDDQFSVERPDGSNFTLKIRSTKLEDSAMYFCASRRDRSNEKLFFGSGTQLSVL.

The V call is TRBV30, the J call TRBJ1-5; D is uncertain. CDR1 and CDR2 from the germline V gene are GTSNPN and SVGIG (reference sequence). The CDR3 is made up of 14 amino acids. Trimming shortened V by 4 bases and J by 0 bases, and 10 bases separated the two germline ends. CDR3 region: CAWTREYSNQPQHF. In DNA form, the CDR3 reads TGTGCCTGGACTAGGGAATATAGCAATCAGCCCCAGCATTTT. Complete variable domain (other parts from reference TRBV30 and TRBJ1-5): SQTIHQWPATLVQPVGSPLSLECTVEGTSNPNLYWYRQAAGRGLQLLFYSVGIGQISSEVPQNLSASRPQDRQFILSSKKLLLSDSGFYLCAWTREYSNQPQHFGDGTRLSIL.

This sequence joins TRBV28 and TRBJ2-1; the D is unclear. This CDR3 is 15 amino acids long. Germline V gene lookup returns CDR1 MDHEN and CDR2 SYDVKM. V was shortened by 1 base and J by 5 bases, with 12 bases between the two germline ends. This chain's CDR3 is CASSLSGRPNNEQFF. CDR3 bases: TGTGCCAGCAGTTTATCGGGCAGGCCCAACAATGAGCAGTTCTTC.